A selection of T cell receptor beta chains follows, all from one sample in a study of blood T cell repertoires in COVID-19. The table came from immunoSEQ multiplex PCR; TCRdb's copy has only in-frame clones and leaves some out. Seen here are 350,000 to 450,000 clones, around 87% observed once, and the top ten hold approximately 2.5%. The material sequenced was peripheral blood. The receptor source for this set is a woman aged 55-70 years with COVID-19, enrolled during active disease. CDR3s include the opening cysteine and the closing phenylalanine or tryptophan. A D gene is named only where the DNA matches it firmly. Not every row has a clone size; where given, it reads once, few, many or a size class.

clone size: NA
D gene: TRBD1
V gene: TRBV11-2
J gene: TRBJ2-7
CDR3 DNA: TGTGCCAGCAGCCCGCTGAGTAGGACAGGGCCCTACGAGCAGTACTTC
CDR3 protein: CASSPLSRTGPYEQYF

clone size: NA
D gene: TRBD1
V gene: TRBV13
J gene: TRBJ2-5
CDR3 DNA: TGTGCCAGCAGCCCCCGACAGGGCTCCCAAGAGACCCAGTACTTC
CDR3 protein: CASSPRQGSQETQYF

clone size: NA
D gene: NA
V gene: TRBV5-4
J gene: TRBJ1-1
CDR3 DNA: TGTGCCAGCAGCTTTCCCGAGCGGGGGCTTGGGAACACTGAAGCTTTCTTT
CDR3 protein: CASSFPERGLGNTEAFF

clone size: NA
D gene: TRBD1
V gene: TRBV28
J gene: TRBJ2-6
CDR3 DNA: TGTGCCAGCAGTCCAGGGGGCGCCAGCTCTGGGGCCAACGTCCTGACTTTC
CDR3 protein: CASSPGGASSGANVLTF

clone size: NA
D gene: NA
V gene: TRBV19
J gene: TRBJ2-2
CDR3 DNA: TGTGCCAGTAGACCTCACACAGGGTTCCCTTTCACCGGGGAGCTGTTTTTT
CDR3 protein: CASRPHTGFPFTGELFF

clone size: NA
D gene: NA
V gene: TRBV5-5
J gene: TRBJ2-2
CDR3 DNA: TGTGCCAGCAGCGCGGGTGAGGGCACCGGGGAGCTGTTTTTT
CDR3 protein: CASSAGEGTGELFF

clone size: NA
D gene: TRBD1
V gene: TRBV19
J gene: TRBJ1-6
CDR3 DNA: TGTGCCAGTAGTATCGACAGGGGACCTAATTCACCCCTCCACTTT
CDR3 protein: CASSIDRGPNSPLHF

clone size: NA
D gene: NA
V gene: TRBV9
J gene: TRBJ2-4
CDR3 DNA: TGTGCCAGCAGCCACACAGGGATTAGCATTCAGTACTTC
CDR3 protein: CASSHTGISIQYF

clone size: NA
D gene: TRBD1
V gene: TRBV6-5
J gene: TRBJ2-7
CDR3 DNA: TGTGCCAGCAGATCGACAGGGAACGAGCAGTACTTC
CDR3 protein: CASRSTGNEQYF

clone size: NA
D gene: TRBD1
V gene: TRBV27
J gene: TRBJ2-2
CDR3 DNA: TGTGCCAGCAGTTTTTTCGACAGGGGGCTTGACACCGGGGAGCTGTTTTTT
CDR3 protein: CASSFFDRGLDTGELFF

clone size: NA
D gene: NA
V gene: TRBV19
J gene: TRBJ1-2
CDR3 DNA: TGTGCCAGTAGTATAGAGAGGTATGGCTACACCTTC
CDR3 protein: CASSIERYGYTF

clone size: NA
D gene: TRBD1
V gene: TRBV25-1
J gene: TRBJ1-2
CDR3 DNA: TGTGCCAGCAGTCATCTGAGGGGCAGGGGGGAGATTAGCTATGGCTACACCTTC
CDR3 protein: CASSHLRGRGEISYGYTF

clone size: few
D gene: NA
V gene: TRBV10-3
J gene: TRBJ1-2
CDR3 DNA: TGTGCCATCAGAAGGGGGAGTAGCGACTATGGCTACACCTTC
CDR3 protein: CAIRRGSSDYGYTF

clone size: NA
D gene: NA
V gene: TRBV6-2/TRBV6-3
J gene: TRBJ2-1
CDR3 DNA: TGTGCCAGCAGTTATCGGGGGAATAGTTACAATGAGCAGTTCTTC
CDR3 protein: CASSYRGNSYNEQFF

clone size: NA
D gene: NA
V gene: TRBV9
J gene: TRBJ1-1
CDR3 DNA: TGTGCCAGCAGGTCGGACATCCTGAGTGAAGCTTTCTTT
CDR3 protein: CASRSDILSEAFF

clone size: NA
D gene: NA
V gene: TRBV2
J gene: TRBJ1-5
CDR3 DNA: TGTGCCAGCGCCAGACAGTTCAGCAATCAGCCCCAGCATTTT
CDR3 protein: CASARQFSNQPQHF

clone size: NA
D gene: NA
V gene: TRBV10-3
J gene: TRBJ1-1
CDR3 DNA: TGTGCCATCAAGCCGGGGAACACTGAAGCTTTCTTT
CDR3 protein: CAIKPGNTEAFF

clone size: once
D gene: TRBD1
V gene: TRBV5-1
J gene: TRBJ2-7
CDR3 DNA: TGCGCCAGCAGCTCACAGGGGCCCCCGGGGTACGAGCAGTACTTC
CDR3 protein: CASSSQGPPGYEQYF

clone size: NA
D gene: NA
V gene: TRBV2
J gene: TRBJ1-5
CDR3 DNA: TGTGCCAGCAGCGTCCATAGAAGCAATCAGCCCCAGCATTTT
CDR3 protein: CASSVHRSNQPQHF

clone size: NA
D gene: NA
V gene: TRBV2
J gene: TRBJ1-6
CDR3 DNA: TGTGCCAGCAGTGGGGGCCTCAGAAGGGCCGCCAATTCACCCCTCCACTTT
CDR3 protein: CASSGGLRRAANSPLHF

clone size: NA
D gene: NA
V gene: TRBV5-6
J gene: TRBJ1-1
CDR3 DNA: TGTGCCAGCAGCTCGCTGGGCTCTGAAGCTTTCTTT
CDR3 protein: CASSSLGSEAFF

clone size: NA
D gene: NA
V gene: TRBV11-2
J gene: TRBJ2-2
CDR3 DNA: TGTGCCAGCAGCTTAGCACTAGCGAACACCGGGGAGCTGTTTTTT
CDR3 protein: CASSLALANTGELFF

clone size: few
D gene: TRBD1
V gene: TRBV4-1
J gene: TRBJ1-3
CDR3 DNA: TGCGCCAGCAGCCCGTGGGGCCAGACAGGGGCTGGAAACACCATATATTTT
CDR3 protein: CASSPWGQTGAGNTIYF

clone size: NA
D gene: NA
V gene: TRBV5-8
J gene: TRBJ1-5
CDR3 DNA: TGTGCCAGCAGCTCTTGGACTAATCAGCCCCAGCATTTT
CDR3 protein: CASSSWTNQPQHF

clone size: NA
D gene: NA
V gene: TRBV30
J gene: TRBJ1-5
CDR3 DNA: TGTGCCTGGACCGAGGGAAACGGACGCAATCAGCCCCAGCATTTT
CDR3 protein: CAWTEGNGRNQPQHF

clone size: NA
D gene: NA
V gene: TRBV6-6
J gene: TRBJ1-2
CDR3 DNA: TGTGCCAGCAGTTACTCCGGGGGAGGCTACACCTTC
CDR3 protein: CASSYSGGGYTF

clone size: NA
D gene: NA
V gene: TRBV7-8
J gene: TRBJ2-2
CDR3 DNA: TGTGCCAGCAGTTACCGGGACACAAACACCGGGGAGCTGTTTTTT
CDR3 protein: CASSYRDTNTGELFF